What follows is one T cell receptor beta chain and its context. Its cognate antigen is unknown. The read terminates 3 residues before the CDR3 end, so the remaining end is supplied by the germline J gene. The data stem from a study of T cells in women clearing cervical HPV infection. The CDR3 totals 15 residues. Unmatched junction bases numbered 0, after V lost 2 bases and J lost 3 bases. Germline CDR1 reads MRHNA; CDR2 reads SNTAGT. The method was immunoSEQ multiplex PCR; TCRdb's version includes in-frame clones alone and lacks a portion of them. This listing includes nearly 35,000 clones. Notes on the study in general: Cases and controls were distinguished at AUC around 0.87 by richness and V genes. TRBV6-7 abundance was lower in cases than controls (approximately 0.1% versus 0.17%).

The chain has TRBV6-4 and TRBJ1-6, with TRBD1 matching 8 bases. The sequence derives from a woman aged 18-70 years with a cervical HPV16 infection that either progressed to CIN3+ or cleared (not recorded which). Sequencing was done on a sample of blood buffy coat. This chain's CDR3 is CASSDGQGYNSPLHF. Partial CDR3 DNA: TGTGCCAGCAGTGACGGACAGGGCTATAATTCACCC.